This TCR beta chain emerged from a study of cytomegalovirus exposure and HLA in healthy donors. PCR employed 60 Vbeta and 13 Jbeta primers. The method was immunoSEQ multiplex PCR; TCRdb's version includes in-frame clones alone and lacks a portion of them. This sample has some 140,000 clones; around 80% occur once, and the top ten carry around 5%. This receptor was taken from a man aged 25 to 40 in good health. The material sequenced was PBMCs.

The chain's CDR3 is CASSVGPTGLAKNIQYF. Written as DNA, the CDR3 is TGTGCCAGCAGTGTTGGGCCCACCGGCTTAGCCAAAAACATTCAGTACTTC. The chain is built from TRBV27 and TRBJ2-4; D is unclear. This CDR3 is built from 17 residues. Germline CDR1 reads MNHEY; CDR2 reads SMNVEV (reference sequence). Trimming cost V 5 bases and J 0 bases, with 17 bases left between them.